The 24 T cell receptor beta chains below were found in one sample sequenced in a study of T cell responses to AZD1222 COVID-19 vaccine. The repertoire was sequenced with immunoSEQ multiplex PCR; TCRdb's copy has only in-frame clones and lacks some. The sample has 65,000 to 85,000 clones; over 90% are singletons. The sequencing used peripheral blood, collected on day 0 of AZD1222 vaccination. These receptors originate from an adult in good health.

This clone came up once. The chain carries TRBV5-8 and TRBJ1-5, with no clear D. Germline lookup yields CDR1 SGHTS and CDR2 YDEGEE. This CDR3 spans 16 amino acids. The V end lost 3 bases, the J end lost 0 bases, and 13 bases lay between the germline ends. The CDR3 protein is CASSSMTTYSNQPQHF. The CDR3 DNA is TGTGCCAGCAGCTCGATGACAACCTATAGCAATCAGCCCCAGCATTTT.

This chain joins TRBV9 and TRBJ2-2; possible D gene TRBD2, 6 bases. The CDR3 has 15 residues. Between the trimmed V and J ends, which lost 4 bases and 5 bases, there was a span of 15 bases. Germline values: CDR1 SGDLS, CDR2 YYNGEE. The CDR3 loop is CASSPSRRETGELFF. The CDR3 nucleotides are TGTGCCAGCAGCCCATCACGGCGGGAAACCGGGGAGCTGTTTTTT.

The chain couples TRBV7-2 to TRBJ1-4; D is ambiguous. Germline V CDR1 and CDR2: SGHTA, FQGNSA. This CDR3 spans 13 amino acids. Between the trimmed V and J ends, which lost 5 bases and 8 bases, there was a span of 12 bases. The CDR3 coding sequence is TGTGCCAGCAGCCGCGGGGTTAACGAAAAACTGTTTTTT. Protein product: CASSRGVNEKLFF.

This clone was counted only a few times. The V call is TRBV6-2 or TRBV6-3, the J call TRBJ1-6; 9 positions match TRBD1. V was clipped by 5 bases and J by 9 bases; unmatched bases: 5. CDR3 length: 14 amino acids. Germline V gene data show CDR1 as MNHEY and CDR2 as SVGEGT. CDR3: CASSTGTGTSPLHF. In DNA, the CDR3 is TGTGCCAGCAGTACCGGGACAGGGACTTCACCCCTCCACTTT.

The chain has TRBV28 and TRBJ2-3; D gene ambiguous. Per the germline V gene, CDR1 is MDHEN and CDR2 is SYDVKM. Trimming removed 7 bases at V and 0 bases at J, with 11 bases between. CDR3 length equals 14 residues. The CDR3 coding sequence is TGTGCCAGCATCTCTTGGGCTAGCACAGATACGCAGTATTTT. It is translated as CASISWASTDTQYF.

This rearrangement joins TRBV3-1 (or the pseudogene TRBV3-2) to TRBJ2-1; perhaps TRBD2 as D (5 bases). The CDR3 covers 15 residues. CDR1 is LGHDT and CDR2 is YNNKEL in the germline V gene (reference sequence). V gave up 4 bases and J gave up 12 bases, with 22 bases separating them. This chain's CDR3 is CASSLTGYSLAGQFF. DNA for the CDR3: TGTGCCAGCAGCCTCACGGGGTATAGCCTAGCTGGGCAGTTCTTC.

The chain carries TRBV11-2 and TRBJ2-7; D unresolved. The germline gives CDR1 SGHAT, CDR2 FQNNGV. This CDR3 is built from 12 residues. Trimming stripped 1 base from V and 5 bases from J, with 6 bases between. The CDR3 region is CASSLGFDEQYF. CDR3 DNA: TGTGCCAGCAGCTTAGGGTTCGACGAGCAGTACTTC. The full variable domain, in which reference TRBV11-2 and TRBJ2-7 provide the parts outside the CDR3, is EAGVAQSPRYKIIEKRQSVAFWCNPISGHATLYWYQQILGQGPKLLIQFQNNGVVDDSQLPKDRFSAERLKGVDSTLKIQPAKLEDSAVYLCASSLGFDEQYFGPGTRLTVT.

The gene calls are TRBV7-9 and TRBJ1-3; possibly TRBD1 for D (5 bases). The germline CDR1 and CDR2 sequences are SEHNR and FQNEAQ (reference sequence). This CDR3 comprises 18 residues. V lost 2 bases and J 4 bases, leaving 21 bases between the germline ends. The CDR3 nucleotides read TGTGCCAGCAGCTTAATAGCAGGGAAGGTTCACGCCGGAAACACCATATATTTT. Its protein product is CASSLIAGKVHAGNTIYF.

The chain links TRBV3-1 (or the pseudogene TRBV3-2) to TRBJ1-6, with D unresolved. V lost 5 bases, J lost 4 bases, and 6 bases lay in between. This CDR3 spans 13 amino acids. Germline CDR1 LGHDT, CDR2 YNNKEL (reference sequence). The CDR3: CASSDLYNSPLHF. In DNA form, the CDR3 reads TGTGCCAGCAGCGACCTATATAATTCACCCCTCCACTTT.

This chain connects TRBV5-5 to TRBJ2-6, with a tentative D call TRBD2 (6 bases). The CDR3 totals 19 residues. Germline V gives CDR1 SGHKS, CDR2 YYEKEE (reference sequence). Trimming shortened V by 2 bases and J by 0 bases, and 18 bases separated the two germline ends. The CDR3: CASSFRRDGGYSGANVLTF. For the CDR3, the DNA is TGTGCCAGCAGCTTTCGGAGGGACGGGGGTTACTCTGGGGCCAACGTCCTGACTTTC.

The chain links TRBV2 to TRBJ2-1; 10 positions agree with TRBD1. The CDR3 runs to 15 residues. V lost 7 bases and J lost 6; bases outside the gene matches: 9. Looked up from germline, CDR1 is SNHLY and CDR2 is FYNNEI. DNA of the CDR3: TGTGCCAGCAAGAAAGAGGGACAGGGGCGCAATGAGCAGTTCTTC. Its protein product is CASKKEGQGRNEQFF. Together with reference TRBV2 and TRBJ2-1, the CDR3 gives the full variable domain: EPEVTQTPSHQVTQMGQEVILRCVPISNHLYFYWYRQILGQKVEFLVSFYNNEISEKSEIFDDQFSVERPDGSNFTLKIRSTKLEDSAMYFCASKKEGQGRNEQFFGPGTRLTVL.

The V call is TRBV19, the J call TRBJ1-5; tentatively, D is TRBD1 (5 bases). V was trimmed by 7 bases and J by 0 bases, leaving 13 bases between them. Per the germline V gene, CDR1 is LNHDA and CDR2 is SQIVND (reference sequence). The CDR3 has 15 amino acids. For the CDR3, the DNA is TGTGCCAGTATCCAGGGCCTCAATAGCAATCAGCCCCAGCATTTT. Translation gives CASIQGLNSNQPQHF.

This rearrangement joins TRBV4-2 to TRBJ2-6; D gene uncertain. In germline, CDR1 is LGHNA, CDR2 YNFKEQ. The V end lost 3 bases, the J end lost 4 bases, and 7 bases lay between the germline ends. This CDR3 contains 14 residues. This chain's CDR3 is CASSQVAGANVLTF. CDR3 coding DNA: TGTGCCAGCAGCCAGGTCGCAGGGGCCAACGTCCTGACTTTC.

The chain is built from TRBV9 and TRBJ1-5, with 8 bases identical to TRBD1. Losses at the gene ends were 4 bases for V and 6 bases for J; bases not matched to a gene: 6. CDR1 and CDR2 from the germline V gene are SGDLS and YYNGEE. The CDR3 is made up of 14 amino acids. Written as DNA, the CDR3 is TGTGCCAGCAGCTCACAGGGGGGGACTCAGCCCCAGCATTTT. Amino acid sequence: CASSSQGGTQPQHF.

The gene calls are TRBV4-3 and TRBJ2-1; the match to TRBD2 covers 9 bases. The ends lost 3 bases at V and 1 base at J; junction bases unmatched: 7. Germline V gene lookup returns CDR1 LGHNA and CDR2 YSLEER. The CDR3 runs 17 residues. This CDR3 is CASSHRPSGDSYNEQFF. CDR3 in DNA: TGCGCCAGCAGCCACCGACCTAGCGGGGATTCCTACAATGAGCAGTTCTTC.

The chain recombines TRBV19 with TRBJ2-4; TRBD1 or TRBD2 may be the D gene (5 bases each). CDR1 is LNHDA, CDR2 SQIVND, per germline (reference sequence). The germline V and J ends were trimmed by 5 bases and 0 bases, with 20 bases remaining between them. CDR3 size: 18 residues. In nucleotides, the CDR3 is TGTGCCAGTAGTGGGCAGGGAGCCTTAATCCGAGCCAAAAACATTCAGTACTTC. Its translation: CASSGQGALIRAKNIQYF.

This chain links TRBV27 with TRBJ1-5; tentative D call: TRBD1 (5 bases). V was clipped by 5 bases and J by 2 bases, with 13 bases between them. There are 15 residues in the CDR3. CDR1 and CDR2 (germline): MNHEY, SMNVEV (reference sequence). The CDR3 bases are TGTGCCAGCAGTCAGGGCCTGGGAGGCAATCAGCCCCAGCATTTT. Translating it yields CASSQGLGGNQPQHF.

The CDR3 sequence is CATSRGQASFVYGYTF. CDR3 bases: TGTGCCACCAGCAGAGGACAGGCCTCGTTCGTCTATGGCTACACCTTC. The genes are TRBV15 and TRBJ1-2; TRBD1 is a possible D gene (6 bases). The CDR3 runs to 16 residues. The germline CDR1 and CDR2 sequences are LNHNV and YYDKDF (reference sequence). V was shortened by 1 base and J by 4 bases, with 16 bases between the two germline ends.

This sequence joins TRBV9 and TRBJ1-1, with 7 bases matching TRBD1. The CDR3 runs to 13 residues. From germline, CDR1 is SGDLS and CDR2 YYNGEE. The ends lost 2 bases at V and 6 bases at J; junction bases unmatched: 4. DNA for the CDR3: TGTGCCAGCAGCGTCACAGGGGAATCTGAAGCTTTCTTT. Its protein product is CASSVTGESEAFF.

The V and J genes are TRBV18 and TRBJ2-5; tentatively, D is TRBD1 or TRBD2 (5 bases each). Germline V gene lookup returns CDR1 KGHSH and CDR2 LQKENI. The V and J ends lost 1 base and 1 base respectively, with 10 bases between them. The CDR3 is 15 residues long. The chain's CDR3 is CASSPRDGTQETQYF. For the CDR3, the DNA is TGTGCCAGCTCACCACGAGACGGGACCCAAGAGACCCAGTACTTC. The whole variable domain, remainder taken from reference TRBV18 and TRBJ2-5, is NAGVMQNPRHLVRRRGQEARLRCSPMKGHSHVYWYRQLPEEGLKFMVYLQKENIIDESGMPKERFSAEFPKEGPSILRIQQVVRGDSAAYFCASSPRDGTQETQYFGPGTRLLVL.

This clone was observed once. The rearrangement joins TRBV6-5 to TRBJ1-3; D unclear. Germline V gene lookup returns CDR1 MNHEY and CDR2 SVGAGI. The CDR3 has 15 amino acids. V lost 6 bases to trimming and J lost 2 bases, with 14 bases between them. The CDR3 region has the DNA TGTGCCAGCAGATTAGCAGGAGGAGCTGGAAACACCATATATTTT. Protein product: CASRLAGGAGNTIYF.

V is TRBV6-5 and J is TRBJ1-5; a possible D gene is TRBD1 (6 bases). Germline values: CDR1 MNHEY, CDR2 SVGAGI. This CDR3 has 15 amino acids. Trimming shortened V by 4 bases and J by 0 bases, and 10 bases separated the two germline ends. The CDR3 DNA reads TGTGCCAGCAGTTCCGGACAGTATAGCAATCAGCCCCAGCATTTT. This translates into CASSSGQYSNQPQHF.

This clone occurred once. This chain connects TRBV4-3 to TRBJ2-7, with 7 positions matching TRBD1. Germline CDR1 reads LGHNA; CDR2 reads YSLEER. J gave up 6 bases and V 4 bases, and 9 bases lay outside the gene matches. This CDR3 has 14 residues. In nucleotides, the CDR3 is TGCGCCAGCAGCCTCGATACAGGGGACGGCGAGCAGTACTTC. It encodes CASSLDTGDGEQYF.

The gene calls are TRBV9 and TRBJ1-2; a weak D match, TRBD1 (6 bases). Germline V CDR1 and CDR2: SGDLS, YYNGEE. V was trimmed by 0 bases and J by 8 bases, leaving 14 bases between them. This CDR3 comprises 14 residues. The CDR3 is CASSVGLGAKGYTF. DNA for the CDR3: TGTGCCAGCAGCGTAGGGCTGGGGGCAAAGGGCTACACCTTC.